These 10 T cell receptor beta chains came from one sample sequenced in a study of T cell changes during pregnancy in multiple sclerosis. TCRdb keeps only in-frame clones here, not all; method: immunoSEQ multiplex PCR. Among over 45,000 clones listed, around 92% were seen once. Sequencing used CD4+ T cells from peripheral blood mononuclear cells, obtained in the second trimester of pregnancy. The origin of the receptors is a female donor in good health, enrolled as a control in a pregnancy study.

This rearrangement joins TRBV2 to TRBJ1-5; TRBD1 aligns across 9 bases. The CDR3 spans 14 residues. J was trimmed by 4 bases and V by 6 bases; bases with no gene match: 4. Germline V gene data show CDR1 as SNHLY and CDR2 as FYNNEI. DNA for the CDR3: TGTGCCAGCAGCCACAGGGGGCCGAATCAGCCCCAGCATTTT. It codes for CASSHRGPNQPQHF. Combining the CDR3 with reference TRBV2 and TRBJ1-5 gives the whole variable domain EPEVTQTPSHQVTQMGQEVILRCVPISNHLYFYWYRQILGQKVEFLVSFYNNEISEKSEIFDDQFSVERPDGSNFTLKIRSTKLEDSAMYFCASSHRGPNQPQHFGDGTRLSIL.

The chain is built from TRBV14 and TRBJ2-1; TRBD2 aligns across 8 bases. The ends lost 6 bases at V and 6 bases at J; junction bases unmatched: 4. From germline, CDR1 is SGHDN and CDR2 FVKESK. This CDR3 is built from 13 residues. CDR3 residues: CASRLAGGNEQFF. The CDR3 DNA reads as TGTGCCAGCAGGCTCGCGGGGGGCAATGAGCAGTTCTTC.

The chain uses TRBV4-2 and TRBJ2-7; the D gene is possibly TRBD2 (6 bases). Trimming cost V 6 bases and J 2 bases, with 17 bases left between them. The CDR3 is 15 amino acids. The germline CDR1 and CDR2 sequences are LGHNA and YNFKEQ. The CDR3 nucleotides are TGTGCCAGCAGTATAGAGTCGGGCGGGACCTACGAGCAGTACTTC. Translated: CASSIESGGTYEQYF.

The chain carries TRBV29-1 and TRBJ1-5; 9 nucleotides agree with TRBD1. Trimming removed 4 bases from V and 4 bases from J; junction bases left unmatched: 5. The CDR3 consists of 14 residues. Germline V gives CDR1 SQVTM, CDR2 ANQGSEA. The CDR3 region has the DNA TGCAGCGTTGCACAGGGGGCCCCTAATCAGCCCCAGCATTTT. This translates into CSVAQGAPNQPQHF.

The rearrangement uses TRBV9 and TRBJ1-2; D gene ambiguous. The ends were cut back, 4 bases at V and 3 bases at J, with 4 bases in the middle. The germline V gene encodes CDR1 SGDLS and CDR2 YYNGEE. This CDR3 has 11 amino acids. This CDR3 is CASSRDYGYTF. The DNA for the CDR3 is TGTGCCAGCAGCAGAGACTATGGCTACACCTTC.

This rearrangement joins TRBV6-1 to TRBJ2-7; 12 nucleotides line up with TRBD2. This CDR3 is 19 amino acids long. Germline values: CDR1 MNHNS, CDR2 SASEGT. V was clipped by 2 bases and J by 3 bases; unmatched bases: 14. For the CDR3, the DNA is TGTGCCAGCAGTGAATCCGGACTAGCGGGACCAGAAGGGGGCTACGAGCAGTACTTC. Protein: CASSESGLAGPEGGYEQYF.

V and J are TRBV6-6 and TRBJ1-6; TRBD1 might be the D (5 bases). V shed 5 bases and J shed 6 bases, with 17 bases lying between them. This CDR3 is 16 amino acids long. Germline-derived CDR1 and CDR2 are MNHNY and SVGAGI (reference sequence). The CDR3 nucleotides read TGTGCCAGCAGTCCTCTCCAGGGTCCCTCTAATTCACCCCTCCACTTT. It encodes CASSPLQGPSNSPLHF.

This clone occurred a few times. This chain connects TRBV7-2 to TRBJ2-3; 9 bases map to TRBD2. CDR3 length: 14 residues. Germline assignment: CDR1 SGHTA and CDR2 FQGNSA. V was pared by 3 bases and J by 4 bases, with 2 bases of the junction left unmatched. The CDR3 region has the DNA TGTGCCAGCAGCTTTCTAGCGGGACCAGATACGCAGTATTTT. Protein sequence: CASSFLAGPDTQYF. Combining the CDR3 with reference TRBV7-2 and TRBJ2-3 gives the whole variable domain GAGVSQSPSNKVTEKGKDVELRCDPISGHTALYWYRQSLGQGLEFLIYFQGNSAPDKSGLPSDRFSAERTGGSVSTLTIQRTQQEDSAVYLCASSFLAGPDTQYFGPGTRLTVL.

The chain is built from TRBV30 and TRBJ2-1; D uncertain. V lost 0 bases and J 1 base, leaving 13 bases between the germline ends. The CDR3 length is 16 residues. CDR1 and CDR2 (germline): GTSNPN, SVGIG (reference sequence). The CDR3 loop is CAWSVFSSGSYNEQFF. For the CDR3, the DNA is TGTGCCTGGAGTGTCTTCTCATCGGGTTCCTACAATGAGCAGTTCTTC.

J is TRBJ2-2 and V is TRBV2; no firm D call. With 3 bases removed from V and 9 bases from J, the gap between germline ends came to 14 bases. This CDR3 comprises 14 residues. CDR1 and CDR2 (germline): SNHLY, FYNNEI. The CDR3, as DNA: TGTGCCAGCAGTGACCTAGTAGGTAGCCGGGAGCTGTTTTTT. Protein sequence: CASSDLVGSRELFF. The variable domain in full, with the rest retrieved from reference TRBV2 and TRBJ2-2, is EPEVTQTPSHQVTQMGQEVILRCVPISNHLYFYWYRQILGQKVEFLVSFYNNEISEKSEIFDDQFSVERPDGSNFTLKIRSTKLEDSAMYFCASSDLVGSRELFFGEGSRLTVL.